Listed below are T cell receptor beta chains from one sample, sequenced in a study of T cell changes during pregnancy in multiple sclerosis. Only in-frame clones appear in the TCRdb table, and some are missing; sequencing was by immunoSEQ multiplex PCR. The sample lists around 58,000 clones, 75% to 95% seen once, with just over 0.85% in the top ten. The material sequenced was peripheral blood, taken before pregnancy. The receptors derive from a female donor with multiple sclerosis, enrolled in a pregnancy study. Both conserved end residues are part of each CDR3. A D gene is named only where the DNA matches it firmly. Clone size is given for some rows only: seen once, a few or many times, or a class if the clone is expanded.

j_gene: TRBJ2-3
v_gene: TRBV7-3
d_gene: NA
abundance: NA
CDR3aa: CASSLGVGPTDTQYF
CDR3nt: TGTGCCAGCAGCCTGGGTGTGGGGCCCACAGATACGCAGTATTTT

j_gene: TRBJ2-3
v_gene: TRBV25-1
d_gene: TRBD1
abundance: NA
CDR3aa: CASSEGYGQGLADTQYF
CDR3nt: TGTGCCAGCAGTGAAGGCTATGGACAGGGATTAGCAGATACGCAGTATTTT

j_gene: TRBJ2-7
v_gene: TRBV7-2
d_gene: TRBD1
abundance: once
CDR3aa: CASSLVGQKSYEQYF
CDR3nt: TGTGCCAGCAGCTTAGTGGGACAGAAATCCTACGAGCAGTACTTC

j_gene: TRBJ1-2
v_gene: TRBV5-6
d_gene: TRBD1
abundance: NA
CDR3aa: CASSFYRGSNYGYTF
CDR3nt: TGTGCCAGCAGCTTTTACAGGGGCTCCAACTATGGCTACACCTTC

j_gene: TRBJ2-2
v_gene: TRBV9
d_gene: TRBD2
abundance: NA
CDR3aa: CASAAGGPLGELFF
CDR3nt: TGTGCCAGCGCGGCGGGGGGTCCGCTTGGGGAGCTGTTTTTT

j_gene: TRBJ2-7
v_gene: TRBV15
d_gene: NA
abundance: NA
CDR3aa: CATSREGSGYEQYF
CDR3nt: TGTGCCACCAGCAGAGAGGGCAGCGGTTACGAGCAGTACTTC

j_gene: TRBJ2-7
v_gene: TRBV9
d_gene: NA
abundance: NA
CDR3aa: CASSVGGLDEQYF
CDR3nt: TGTGCCAGCAGCGTAGGAGGACTGGACGAGCAGTACTTC

j_gene: TRBJ2-3
v_gene: TRBV7-2
d_gene: NA
abundance: NA
CDR3aa: CASSFPSNTQYF
CDR3nt: TGTGCCAGCAGCTTCCCTAGCAATACGCAGTATTTT

j_gene: TRBJ1-5
v_gene: TRBV7-8
d_gene: NA
abundance: NA
CDR3aa: CASSLGVTENQPQHF
CDR3nt: TGTGCCAGCAGCTTAGGCGTTACAGAAAATCAGCCCCAGCATTTT

j_gene: TRBJ2-3
v_gene: TRBV30
d_gene: TRBD2
abundance: once
CDR3aa: CAWSKASGGADTQYF
CDR3nt: TGTGCCTGGAGTAAGGCTAGCGGGGGTGCAGATACGCAGTATTTT

j_gene: TRBJ2-3
v_gene: TRBV5-1
d_gene: TRBD1
abundance: NA
CDR3aa: CASSPGQGTPDTQYF
CDR3nt: TGCGCCAGCAGCCCGGGACAGGGGACCCCAGATACGCAGTATTTT

j_gene: TRBJ2-3
v_gene: TRBV5-8
d_gene: NA
abundance: NA
CDR3aa: CASSNLGPRGTDTQYF
CDR3nt: TGTGCCAGCAGCAATCTTGGGCCCCGCGGGACAGATACGCAGTATTTT

j_gene: TRBJ1-1
v_gene: TRBV7-3
d_gene: TRBD1
abundance: NA
CDR3aa: CASSSRQGASEAFF
CDR3nt: TGTGCCAGCAGCTCCCGACAGGGTGCTAGTGAAGCTTTCTTT

j_gene: TRBJ2-1
v_gene: TRBV2
d_gene: TRBD2
abundance: NA
CDR3aa: CASSGGLAGDGEQFF
CDR3nt: TGTGCCAGCAGTGGCGGGCTAGCGGGGGATGGTGAGCAGTTCTTC

j_gene: TRBJ1-2
v_gene: TRBV5-1
d_gene: NA
abundance: NA
CDR3aa: CASSLGAGNYGYTF
CDR3nt: TGCGCCAGCAGCTTGGGAGCAGGGAACTATGGCTACACCTTC

j_gene: TRBJ2-3
v_gene: TRBV5-1
d_gene: TRBD2
abundance: NA
CDR3aa: CASSFGLAGQDTQYF
CDR3nt: TGCGCCAGCAGCTTTGGACTAGCGGGGCAAGATACGCAGTATTTT

j_gene: TRBJ2-7
v_gene: TRBV4-1
d_gene: NA
abundance: NA
CDR3aa: CASSHTGVYEQYF
CDR3nt: TGCGCCAGCAGCCATACAGGTGTCTACGAGCAGTACTTC

j_gene: TRBJ2-3
v_gene: TRBV2
d_gene: TRBD1
abundance: NA
CDR3aa: CASSGTGGRDTQYF
CDR3nt: TGTGCCAGCAGTGGGACAGGGGGCCGGGATACGCAGTATTTT

j_gene: TRBJ1-5
v_gene: TRBV6-5
d_gene: TRBD1
abundance: NA
CDR3aa: CASRTGVRQPQHF
CDR3nt: TGTGCCAGCAGGACAGGGGTAAGACAGCCCCAGCATTTT

j_gene: TRBJ2-7
v_gene: TRBV29-1
d_gene: NA
abundance: few
CDR3aa: CSVDAWGEGTSYEQYF
CDR3nt: TGCAGCGTTGATGCCTGGGGTGAGGGTACAAGCTACGAGCAGTACTTC

j_gene: TRBJ2-1
v_gene: TRBV7-3
d_gene: NA
abundance: once
CDR3aa: CASSLTGGGVSYNEQFF
CDR3nt: TGTGCCAGCAGCTTAACGGGAGGCGGGGTCTCCTACAATGAGCAGTTCTTC

j_gene: TRBJ2-1
v_gene: TRBV7-3
d_gene: NA
abundance: NA
CDR3aa: CASSLARRRRNEQFF
CDR3nt: TGTGCCAGCAGCTTAGCGAGGCGACGCCGGAATGAGCAGTTCTTC

j_gene: TRBJ1-6
v_gene: TRBV7-3
d_gene: TRBD1
abundance: NA
CDR3aa: CASSLVGQGNSPLHF
CDR3nt: TGTGCCAGCAGCTTAGTTGGACAGGGGAATTCACCCCTCCACTTT

j_gene: TRBJ1-1
v_gene: TRBV7-9
d_gene: TRBD1
abundance: NA
CDR3aa: CASSATGTGSEAFF
CDR3nt: TGTGCCAGCAGCGCAACAGGGACAGGGTCTGAAGCTTTCTTT

j_gene: TRBJ2-5
v_gene: TRBV9
d_gene: NA
abundance: once
CDR3aa: CASSGAPRETQYF
CDR3nt: TGTGCCAGCAGCGGGGCGCCCAGGGAGACCCAGTACTTC

j_gene: TRBJ1-1
v_gene: TRBV11-2
d_gene: NA
abundance: NA
CDR3aa: CASSLAGTEAFF
CDR3nt: TGTGCCAGCAGCTTAGCCGGGACTGAAGCTTTCTTT

j_gene: TRBJ1-2
v_gene: TRBV6-5
d_gene: TRBD1
abundance: NA
CDR3aa: CASSPGQGAGYTF
CDR3nt: TGTGCCAGCAGTCCGGGACAGGGGGCAGGCTACACCTTC

j_gene: TRBJ1-5
v_gene: TRBV7-9
d_gene: NA
abundance: NA
CDR3aa: CASSLDLAGSNQPQHF
CDR3nt: TGTGCCAGCAGCTTAGACCTTGCAGGGAGCAATCAGCCCCAGCATTTT

j_gene: TRBJ2-3
v_gene: TRBV19
d_gene: TRBD2
abundance: NA
CDR3aa: CASSGPAGALSTDTQYF
CDR3nt: TGTGCCAGTAGCGGGCCAGCGGGGGCCCTAAGCACAGATACGCAGTATTTT

j_gene: TRBJ2-3
v_gene: TRBV19
d_gene: TRBD2
abundance: NA
CDR3aa: CATQGLAGGTDTQYF
CDR3nt: TGTGCCACCCAGGGACTAGCGGGGGGCACAGATACGCAGTATTTT

j_gene: TRBJ2-7
v_gene: TRBV6-5
d_gene: TRBD1
abundance: NA
CDR3aa: CASSTGGQGIGEQYF
CDR3nt: TGTGCCAGCAGTACTGGGGGACAGGGGATCGGCGAGCAGTACTTC

j_gene: TRBJ1-2
v_gene: TRBV11-3
d_gene: NA
abundance: NA
CDR3aa: CASSDTRQVLNYGYTF
CDR3nt: TGTGCCAGCAGCGACACCAGACAGGTCCTTAACTATGGCTACACCTTC

j_gene: TRBJ2-7
v_gene: TRBV7-2
d_gene: TRBD2
abundance: NA
CDR3aa: CASSSSGVGSRHEQYF
CDR3nt: TGTGCCAGCAGCTCAAGCGGGGTGGGGAGTAGGCACGAGCAGTACTTC

j_gene: TRBJ2-3
v_gene: TRBV11-3
d_gene: NA
abundance: NA
CDR3aa: CASSLGGGPVTDTQYF
CDR3nt: TGTGCCAGCAGCTTAGGGGGGGGGCCCGTCACAGATACGCAGTATTTT

j_gene: TRBJ2-3
v_gene: TRBV7-3
d_gene: NA
abundance: NA
CDR3aa: CASSLTGSGGDTQYF
CDR3nt: TGTGCCAGCAGCTTAACTGGTTCTGGCGGCGATACGCAGTATTTT

j_gene: TRBJ1-1
v_gene: TRBV29-1
d_gene: NA
abundance: few
CDR3aa: CSVAPDPRLLEAFF
CDR3nt: TGCAGCGTTGCCCCCGATCCCAGGCTACTTGAAGCTTTCTTT

j_gene: TRBJ1-2
v_gene: TRBV4-1
d_gene: NA
abundance: NA
CDR3aa: CASSQPGEGGYTF
CDR3nt: TGCGCCAGCAGCCAACCGGGAGAGGGTGGCTACACCTTC

j_gene: TRBJ1-4
v_gene: TRBV19
d_gene: TRBD1
abundance: once
CDR3aa: CASSIPGQGFEKLFF
CDR3nt: TGTGCCAGTAGTATCCCGGGACAGGGGTTTGAAAAACTGTTTTTT

j_gene: TRBJ2-1
v_gene: TRBV7-8
d_gene: NA
abundance: NA
CDR3aa: CASSPRGLDEQFF
CDR3nt: TGTGCCAGCAGCCCCCGCGGGCTCGATGAGCAGTTCTTC

j_gene: TRBJ1-6
v_gene: TRBV4-2
d_gene: NA
abundance: NA
CDR3aa: CASSQDNALRVTISPLHF
CDR3nt: TGTGCCAGCAGCCAAGATAACGCCCTCCGGGTCACTATCTCACCCCTCCACTTT

j_gene: TRBJ2-3
v_gene: TRBV4-3
d_gene: TRBD2
abundance: NA
CDR3aa: CASSQVVFLAGATDTQYF
CDR3nt: TGCGCCAGCAGCCAAGTGGTTTTCCTAGCGGGGGCCACAGATACGCAGTATTTT